Included here is one T cell receptor beta chain sequence, with context. This clonotype was seen a few times. Which antigen it targets is not known. The sample holds no much larger clone one base away, and base qualities are not on file. Trimming removed 2 bases from V and 14 bases from J, leaving 24 bases between the germline ends. Including cysteine and phenylalanine, the CDR3 has 14 amino acids. Left in the record is the CDR3 DNA by itself, 42 bases read in frame from the first base. The germline V gene provides CDR1 SQVTM and CDR2 ANQGSEA. This sample is drawn from a study of T cells in Graves' hyperthyroidism and ophthalmopathy (dated by TCRdb to between 2019 and 2020). In terms of the full investigation: Peripheral blood samples were taken at the time of initial diagnosis, prior to any treatment. To identify TCR V-J signatures that set the groups apart, the researchers used a discovery cohort of roughly 100 patients, made up of roughly 40 with Graves' ophthalmopathy and some 60 with stable Graves' hyperthyroidism. An independent validation cohort of around 20 hyperthyroidism patients and some 15 patients who later progressed to ophthalmopathy tested prospective prediction of ophthalmopathy. The 100 discovery patients were randomly split 7:3 into training and test sets. The study also compared thyroid tissue and blood T-cell repertoires from roughly six Graves' hyperthyroidism patients. After sampling, hyperthyroidism patients received methimazole starting at 30 mg daily, and ophthalmopathy patients received high-dose intravenous methylprednisolone. TCR Vbeta CDR3 sequencing of roughly 140 peripheral blood samples (roughly 41 ophthalmopathy, 75 hyperthyroidism and approximately 17 progressor patients) is reported in the paper. Beyond this particular receptor, the publication reports: Ophthalmopathy was separated from stable hyperthyroidism by a 13 V-J signature model, with around 90% sensitivity and about 81% specificity obtained in cross-validation and 80%/75% obtained in testing. In validation, the model predicted progression to ophthalmopathy with 55% to 71% sensitivity and roughly 72% specificity, a median of about 6.7 months before onset. Sample size was not statistically predetermined, and investigators were not blinded to group allocation. Most expanded thyroid clonotypes (frequency above 0.001) were also detected in blood, suggesting blood repertoires may reflect thyroid immune responses.

A patient counted as having stable Graves' hyperthyroidism if no progression to ophthalmopathy occurred over 18 months of follow-up. Hyperthyroidism patients were aged 18 to 65 years and newly diagnosed, with disease duration of less than 2 months. Patients with uncontrolled infections, other autoimmune diseases, pregnancy or lactation were excluded. Diagnoses were based on clinical symptoms, serum thyroxine and TRAb, thyroid ultrasound and orbital computed tomography. PBMCs were separated from roughly 9.6 ml of fresh peripheral blood using Ficoll-Paque density gradient centrifugation. Trizol reagent was used to extract total RNA, and RNA quality was then checked on an Agilent 2100 Bioanalyzer. Amplification of TCR beta CDR3 regions was carried out from RNA transcripts. A first-round RT-PCR of the TCR CDR3 used the HTBI primer set with the Qiagen OneStep RT-PCR kit. Libraries were constructed in a second round of multiplex PCR, after which size selection and purification were carried out. The libraries were sequenced on an Illumina HiSeq2000 using paired-end 100 bp reads. Per the authors' processing: SOAPnuke was used to process the raw data, with reads discarded if the reads contained adapters or uncalled bases, had a mean Phred below 15, or lacked an exact constant-primer or identifier match. COPE v1.2.5 was used to merge high-quality paired reads, and clonotypes were defined as unique nucleotide sequences. MiTCR v1.1 was used to align clonotypes to the IMGT TRBV, TRBD and TRBJ reference segments. The analysis was restricted to V-J combinations with a frequency above 0.0001, which together covered 99% to 99.2% of the repertoires. A TCS score was defined as the ratio of F50 (clonal expansion) to E x V (chaos), with BLOSUM62-based TCRdist applied between CDR3 peptides within each V-J. Welch's t-statistics and random forest reduced around 520 V-J features to roughly 13, which were used in a naive Bayes classifier (R e1071). TCRdb itself trimmed the public reads at Q25 with fastp, ran MiXCR and retained productive beta chains. Merged by CDR3 protein, the rows form single entries marked with the most common genes and DNA. These V and J calls originate from TCRdb's pipeline instead of the authors' own analysis. This sample gives some 720,000 distinct CDR3 sequences in total; about 16% of them show up just once. 8.4% of the sample rests with the top ten.

The chain joins TRBV29-1 to TRBJ2-5; the D gene is possibly TRBD1, with 6 bases matching. The source is a young man with Graves' hyperthyroidism. The material sequenced was blood. The DNA sequence is given as TGCAGCGTTGAACCGTCAGGGGCCGCGAATGGGAGATACTTC. This sequence encodes CSVEPSGAANGRYF.